Here is one T cell receptor beta chain with its context. TCRdb processed the 5' RACE reads again and assigns one entry to each CDR3 protein, with no DNA. There are about 260,000 distinct CDR3 sequences in the sample, with roughly 4.2% held by the top ten. This specimen comes from a study of T cells expressing NK-cell markers. Study-level information: The study drew TCR beta repertoires from sorted CD3+CD56+NKG2C+, CD3+CD56+NKG2C- and CD3+CD56-NKG2C+ T cells. Eight donors were sequenced, seven testing HCMV-seropositive and one testing seronegative.

The length of the CDR3 is 13 residues. This chain connects TRBV12-3 or TRBV12-4 to TRBJ1-2. The source of this sequence is a woman between 18 and 69 years old in good health. Source material: blood T cells: a sorted CD56 or NKG2C T cell subset, CD4+ or CD8+ T cells, or bulk PBMC T cells (not recorded which). The CDR3 reads CASGWLLNYGYTF.